This paragraph covers one TCR beta chain sequence. Its antigen is not known. Treatment described: 10-day PBMC culture with coronavirus spike peptide pools or control peptides (ViraFEST assay). Cultured CD4+ T-cell DNA underwent Oncomine TCR Beta short-read sequencing. TCRdb processed the PCR reads anew with MiXCR; each CDR3 protein has one entry. The table shows about 19,000 distinct CDR3 sequences, with approximately 50% occurring only once. This record comes from a study of vaccination and CD4 T cells after COVID-19. The CDR3 contains 11 residues. V lost 10 bases, J lost 8 bases, and 14 bases lay in between. Germline V gene data show CDR1 as MDHEN and CDR2 as SYDVKM.

The receptor comes from a human donor who had recovered from COVID-19. The V call is TRBV28, the J call TRBJ1-2; D remains unclear. Material: CD4+ T cells from blood, cultured in vitro. The CDR3 spells CATTSVGGYTF. In DNA, the CDR3 is TGTGCCACCACATCCGTCGGGGGCTACACCTTC.